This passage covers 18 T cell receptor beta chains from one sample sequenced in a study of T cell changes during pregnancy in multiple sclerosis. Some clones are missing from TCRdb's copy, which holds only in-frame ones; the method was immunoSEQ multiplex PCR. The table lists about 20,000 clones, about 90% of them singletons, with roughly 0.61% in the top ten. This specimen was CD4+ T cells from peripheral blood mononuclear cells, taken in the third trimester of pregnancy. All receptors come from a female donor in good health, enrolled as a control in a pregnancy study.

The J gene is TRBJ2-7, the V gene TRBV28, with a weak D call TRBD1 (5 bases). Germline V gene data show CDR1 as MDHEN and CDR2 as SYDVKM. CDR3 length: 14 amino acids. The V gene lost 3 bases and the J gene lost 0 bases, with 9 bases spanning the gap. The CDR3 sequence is CASSFVGVSYEQYF. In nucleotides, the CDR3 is TGTGCCAGCAGTTTTGTAGGGGTCTCCTACGAGCAGTACTTC. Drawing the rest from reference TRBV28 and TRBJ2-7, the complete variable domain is DVKVTQSSRYLVKRTGEKVFLECVQDMDHENMFWYRQDPGLGLRLIYFSYDVKMKEKGDIPEGYSVSREKKERFSLILESASTNQTSMYLCASSFVGVSYEQYFGPGTRLTVT.

The CDR3 reads CASSWTGQGFEEQYF. CDR3 DNA sequence: TGTGCCAGCAGCTGGACGGGACAGGGATTTGAAGAGCAGTACTTC. The chain uses TRBV5-6 and TRBJ2-7, with 9 bases that match TRBD1. CDR1 and CDR2 from the germline V gene are SGHDT and YYEEEE. V dropped 3 bases and J dropped 7; count of bases not matched to a gene: 11. The CDR3 loop spans 15 amino acids.

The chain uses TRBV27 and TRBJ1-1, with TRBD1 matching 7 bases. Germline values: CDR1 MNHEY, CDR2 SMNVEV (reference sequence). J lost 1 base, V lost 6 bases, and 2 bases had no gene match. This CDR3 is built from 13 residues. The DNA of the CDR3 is TGTGCCAGCAGGTGGACAGGGAACACTGAAGCTTTCTTT. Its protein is CASRWTGNTEAFF.

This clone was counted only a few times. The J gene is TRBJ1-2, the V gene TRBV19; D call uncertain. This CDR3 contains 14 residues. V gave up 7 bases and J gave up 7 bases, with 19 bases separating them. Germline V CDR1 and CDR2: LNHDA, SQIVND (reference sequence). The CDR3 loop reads CASTPRGARGGYTF. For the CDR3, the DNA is TGTGCCAGTACCCCCCGCGGCGCGAGAGGTGGCTACACCTTC.

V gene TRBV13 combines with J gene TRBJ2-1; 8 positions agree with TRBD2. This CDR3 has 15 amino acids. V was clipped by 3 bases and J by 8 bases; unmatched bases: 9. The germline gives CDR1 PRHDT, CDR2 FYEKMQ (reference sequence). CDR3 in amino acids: CASSFLPGRADEQFF. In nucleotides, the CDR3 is TGTGCCAGCAGCTTTTTACCCGGGAGGGCTGATGAGCAGTTCTTC.

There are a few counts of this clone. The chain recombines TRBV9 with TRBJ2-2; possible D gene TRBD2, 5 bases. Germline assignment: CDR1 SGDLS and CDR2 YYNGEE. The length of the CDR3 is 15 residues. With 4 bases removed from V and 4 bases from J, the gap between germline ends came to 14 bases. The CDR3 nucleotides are TGTGCCAGCAGCTACATGGGAGCTTTCACCGGGGAGCTGTTTTTT. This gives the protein CASSYMGAFTGELFF.

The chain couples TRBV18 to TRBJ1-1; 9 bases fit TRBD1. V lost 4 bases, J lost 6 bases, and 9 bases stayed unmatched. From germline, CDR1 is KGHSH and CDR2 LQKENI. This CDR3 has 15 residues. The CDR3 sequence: CASSLNRGLEPEAFF. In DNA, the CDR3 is TGTGCCAGCTCACTTAACAGGGGGCTCGAACCTGAAGCTTTCTTT.

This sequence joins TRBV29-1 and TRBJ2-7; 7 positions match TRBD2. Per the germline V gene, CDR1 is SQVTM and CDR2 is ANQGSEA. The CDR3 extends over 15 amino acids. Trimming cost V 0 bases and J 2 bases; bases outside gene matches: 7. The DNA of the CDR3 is TGCAGCGTTGAAGATCTGCGGGGGATCGCCTACGAGCAGTACTTC. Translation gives CSVEDLRGIAYEQYF.

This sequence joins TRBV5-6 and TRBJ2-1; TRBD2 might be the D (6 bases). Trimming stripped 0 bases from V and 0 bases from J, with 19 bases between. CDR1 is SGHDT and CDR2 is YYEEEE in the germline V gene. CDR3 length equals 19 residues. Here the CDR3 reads CASSLVMLGGMGSYNEQFF. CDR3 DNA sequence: TGTGCCAGCAGCTTGGTTATGCTCGGGGGAATGGGCTCCTACAATGAGCAGTTCTTC.

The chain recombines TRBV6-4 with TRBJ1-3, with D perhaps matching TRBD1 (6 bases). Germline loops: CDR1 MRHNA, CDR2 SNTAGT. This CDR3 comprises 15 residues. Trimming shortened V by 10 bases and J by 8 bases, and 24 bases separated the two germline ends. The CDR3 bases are TGTGCCACCGGGGGGACAAATCCATACCGAGACACCATATATTTT. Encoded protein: CATGGTNPYRDTIYF.

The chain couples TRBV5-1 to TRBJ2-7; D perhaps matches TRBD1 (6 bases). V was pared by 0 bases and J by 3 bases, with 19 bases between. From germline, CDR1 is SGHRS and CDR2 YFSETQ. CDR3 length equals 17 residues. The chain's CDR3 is CASSLAKRSDRIYEQYF. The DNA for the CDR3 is TGCGCCAGCAGCTTGGCCAAGCGCAGCGACAGGATCTACGAGCAGTACTTC.

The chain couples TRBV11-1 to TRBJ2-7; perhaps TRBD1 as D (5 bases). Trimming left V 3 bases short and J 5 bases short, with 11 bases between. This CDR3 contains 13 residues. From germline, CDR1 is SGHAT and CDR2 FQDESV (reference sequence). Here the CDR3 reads CASSFGQGDEQYF. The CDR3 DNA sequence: TGTGCCAGCAGCTTCGGGCAGGGTGACGAGCAGTACTTC.

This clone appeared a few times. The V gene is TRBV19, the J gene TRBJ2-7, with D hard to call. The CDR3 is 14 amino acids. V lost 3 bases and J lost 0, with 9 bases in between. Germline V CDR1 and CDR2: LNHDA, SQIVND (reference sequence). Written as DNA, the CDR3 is TGTGCCAGTAGTATCTGGGCCAGCTCCTACGAGCAGTACTTC. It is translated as CASSIWASSYEQYF.

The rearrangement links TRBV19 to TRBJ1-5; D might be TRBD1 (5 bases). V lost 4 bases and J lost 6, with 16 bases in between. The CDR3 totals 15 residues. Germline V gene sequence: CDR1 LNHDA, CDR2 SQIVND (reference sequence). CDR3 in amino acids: CASSTSTRGGQPQHF. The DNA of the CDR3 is TGTGCCAGTAGTACATCCACAAGGGGAGGTCAGCCCCAGCATTTT. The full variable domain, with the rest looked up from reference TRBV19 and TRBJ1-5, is DGGITQSPKYLFRKEGQNVTLSCEQNLNHDAMYWYRQDPGQGLRLIYYSQIVNDFQKGDIAEGYSVSREKKESFPLTVTSAQKNPTAFYLCASSTSTRGGQPQHFGDGTRLSIL.

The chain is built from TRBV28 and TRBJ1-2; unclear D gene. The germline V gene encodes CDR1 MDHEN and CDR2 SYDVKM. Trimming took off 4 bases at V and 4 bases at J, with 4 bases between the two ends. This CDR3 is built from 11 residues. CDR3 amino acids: CASSSRYGYTF. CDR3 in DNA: TGTGCCAGCAGTTCGCGCTATGGCTACACCTTC.

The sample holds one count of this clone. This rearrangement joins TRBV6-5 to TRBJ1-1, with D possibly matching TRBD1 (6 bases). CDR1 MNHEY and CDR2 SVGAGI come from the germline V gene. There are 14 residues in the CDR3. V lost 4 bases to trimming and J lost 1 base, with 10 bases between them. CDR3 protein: CASSSTGTNTEAFF. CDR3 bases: TGTGCCAGCAGTTCCACAGGGACGAACACTGAAGCTTTCTTT.

CDR3 residues: CASSLVPGATETQYF. Written as DNA, the CDR3 is TGCGCCAGCAGCTTGGTGCCAGGGGCGACGGAGACCCAGTACTTC. The rearrangement uses TRBV5-1 and TRBJ2-5; a weak D match, TRBD1 (6 bases). Per germline, CDR1 SGHRS and CDR2 YFSETQ. Trimming removed 0 bases from V and 5 bases from J, with 14 bases in between. There are 15 residues in the CDR3.

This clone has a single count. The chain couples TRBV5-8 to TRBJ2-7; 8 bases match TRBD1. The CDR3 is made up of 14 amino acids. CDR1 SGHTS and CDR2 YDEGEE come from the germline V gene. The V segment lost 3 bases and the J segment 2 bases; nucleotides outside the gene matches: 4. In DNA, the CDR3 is TGTGCCAGCAGCTGGGGACAGGCCGCCTACGAGCAGTACTTC. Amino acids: CASSWGQAAYEQYF.